A selection of T cell receptor beta chains follows, all from one sample in a study of T-cell reconstitution after alpha-beta-depleted transplantation in children. TCRdb itself ran the PCR reads through MiXCR, one entry per CDR3 protein. This table has 500,000 to 600,000 distinct CDR3 sequences, approximately 29% appearing once. This sample comprised PBMCs from the stem cell graft donor, obtained from the stem cell graft. All receptors derive from a human donor who donated a stem cell graft to a child with aplastic anemia. CDR3s include the opening cysteine and the closing phenylalanine or tryptophan. The order of the fields is D gene, V gene, clone size, J gene, CDR3 protein, CDR3 DNA. The D gene is left open where the match is weak. The size entry is marked missing in some rows and otherwise reads once, few, many or a size class.

d_call: NA
v_call: TRBV27
clone_size: NA
j_call: TRBJ1-2
cdr3_aa: CASSFRRTANYGYTF
cdr3_nt: TGTGCCAGCAGTTTTCGTAGGACAGCCAACTATGGCTACACCTTC

d_call: NA
v_call: TRBV7-2
clone_size: NA
j_call: TRBJ1-1
cdr3_aa: CASGPTGLWMNTEAFF
cdr3_nt: TGTGCCAGCGGACCTACAGGGTTATGGATGAACACTGAAGCTTTCTTT

d_call: NA
v_call: TRBV6-5
clone_size: NA
j_call: TRBJ2-3
cdr3_aa: CASSYSAESTDTQYF
cdr3_nt: TGTGCCAGCAGTTACTCAGCGGAGAGCACAGATACGCAGTATTTT

d_call: NA
v_call: TRBV11-3
clone_size: NA
j_call: TRBJ2-1
cdr3_aa: CASSSYLWGFRGNEQFF
cdr3_nt: TGTGCCAGCAGCTCCTACCTATGGGGTTTCAGGGGCAATGAGCAGTTCTTC

d_call: TRBD2
v_call: TRBV20-1
clone_size: NA
j_call: TRBJ2-1
cdr3_aa: CSASSVSGSRGDNEQFF
cdr3_nt: TGCAGTGCTTCCTCCGTTAGCGGGAGTAGAGGGGACAATGAGCAGTTCTTC

d_call: TRBD1
v_call: TRBV25-1
clone_size: NA
j_call: TRBJ2-7
cdr3_aa: CASSETGSFGLEQYF
cdr3_nt: TGTGCCAGCAGTGAGACAGGGAGCTTCGGTCTCGAGCAGTACTTC

d_call: NA
v_call: TRBV5-4
clone_size: NA
j_call: TRBJ1-1
cdr3_aa: CASGLLGSEAFF
cdr3_nt: TGTGCCAGCGGACTCTTGGGATCTGAAGCTTTCTTT

d_call: TRBD2
v_call: TRBV4-2
clone_size: few
j_call: TRBJ2-5
cdr3_aa: CASSQDLAGGSETQYF
cdr3_nt: TGTGCCAGCAGCCAAGATCTGGCGGGAGGTTCAGAGACCCAGTACTTC

d_call: TRBD2
v_call: TRBV11-3
clone_size: many
j_call: TRBJ2-3
cdr3_aa: CASSLESRESTDTQYF
cdr3_nt: TGTGCCAGCAGCTTAGAATCGCGGGAGTCGACAGATACGCAGTATTTT

d_call: TRBD1
v_call: TRBV29-1
clone_size: NA
j_call: TRBJ2-5
cdr3_aa: CSDTGTAGQETQYF
cdr3_nt: TGCAGCGATACCGGGACAGCAGGGCAAGAGACCCAGTACTTC

d_call: NA
v_call: TRBV6-2/TRBV6-3
clone_size: NA
j_call: TRBJ2-2
cdr3_aa: CASSYPAGELFF
cdr3_nt: TGTGCCAGCAGTTACCCGGCCGGGGAGCTGTTTTTT

d_call: NA
v_call: TRBV5-1
clone_size: NA
j_call: TRBJ2-1
cdr3_aa: CASSWDTPSYNEQFF
cdr3_nt: TGCGCCAGCAGCTGGGACACCCCCTCCTACAATGAGCAGTTCTTC

d_call: NA
v_call: TRBV11-2
clone_size: few
j_call: TRBJ2-1
cdr3_aa: CASSLLRSNPNYNEQFF
cdr3_nt: TGTGCCAGCAGCTTGCTTCGGTCGAATCCTAACTACAATGAGCAGTTCTTC

d_call: TRBD2
v_call: TRBV28
clone_size: few
j_call: TRBJ2-3
cdr3_aa: CASSTRTRTQYF
cdr3_nt: TGTGCCAGCAGTACCCGGACTAGAACGCAGTATTTT

d_call: TRBD2
v_call: TRBV6-5
clone_size: few
j_call: TRBJ2-3
cdr3_aa: CASSYGGLASTSTDTQYF
cdr3_nt: TGTGCCAGCAGTTACGGGGGACTAGCGAGTACTAGCACAGATACGCAGTATTTT

d_call: TRBD2
v_call: TRBV11-1
clone_size: many
j_call: TRBJ2-5
cdr3_aa: CASSLGVAGGSIPPWQTQYF
cdr3_nt: TGTGCCAGCAGCTTAGGGGTAGCGGGAGGCTCTATTCCCCCATGGCAGACCCAGTACTTC

d_call: NA
v_call: TRBV12-3/TRBV12-4
clone_size: NA
j_call: TRBJ2-3
cdr3_aa: CASRPSRADTQYF
cdr3_nt: TGTGCCAGCAGGCCCTCCCGTGCGGATACGCAGTATTTT